The next 8 T cell receptor beta chains were all read from a single sample in a study of Graves' ophthalmopathy and Graves' hyperthyroidism. TCR beta CDR3 regions were amplified from RNA transcripts. A first-round RT-PCR used HTBI primers, followed by a second-round multiplex PCR. TCRdb processed the multiplex PCR reads anew with MiXCR; each CDR3 protein has one entry. The sample gives approximately 640,000 distinct CDR3 sequences, under 50% of which show up once; under 3.5% is in the top ten. Sequenced input: peripheral blood. The source is an adult man with Graves' ophthalmopathy.

This clonotype has a handful of counts. This chain uses TRBV6-1 with TRBJ1-1, with TRBD1 matching over 7 bases. V was clipped by 3 bases and J by 10 bases; unmatched bases: 2. The CDR3 totals 11 residues. Per germline, CDR1 MNHNS and CDR2 SASEGT. CDR3 in DNA: TGTGCCAGCAGTGAGACAGGGACAGCTTTCTTT. It is translated as CASSETGTAFF.

In this sample, this clonotype turned up a few times. At one end, the junction sequence differs from germline, possibly due to a read error. This chain joins TRBV6-4 and TRBJ1-5; a possible D gene is TRBD1 (6 bases). CDR1 is MRHNA and CDR2 is SNTAGT in the germline V gene. The CDR3 is 14 amino acids. The CDR3 DNA follows: TGTGCCAGCAGAGACTACAGGGCTCCGAAGCCCCAGCATTTT. Amino acid sequence: CASRDYRAPKPQHF.

This clonotype was recorded many times. The genes are TRBV11-2 and TRBJ1-1, with D possibly matching TRBD1 (5 bases). This CDR3 comprises 13 residues. Trimming shortened V by 5 bases and J by 1 base, and 8 bases separated the two germline ends. Germline lookup yields CDR1 SGHAT and CDR2 FQNNGV. The CDR3 nucleotides are TGTGCCAGCAGCCGACAGCCGAACACTGAAGCTTTCTTT. Residues: CASSRQPNTEAFF.

This chain uses TRBV6-5 with TRBJ2-7, with D perhaps matching TRBD2 (6 bases). Germline assignment: CDR1 MNHEY and CDR2 SVGAGI. The CDR3 contains 12 residues. V lost 6 bases and J 3 bases, leaving 9 bases between the germline ends. CDR3 sequence (DNA): TGTGCCAGCAGCTCTAGCGTCTACGAGCAGTACTTC. It specifies CASSSSVYEQYF.

The gene calls are TRBV10-3 and TRBJ1-5, with a possible D match to TRBD1 (5 bases). The CDR3 has 16 amino acids. The germline gives CDR1 ENHRY, CDR2 SYGVKD. V shed 2 bases and J shed 11 bases, with 22 bases lying between them. CDR3 nucleotide sequence: TGTGCCATCAGTGAGCCGATGGGACTAGCGGGGGGTTCCCAGCATTTT. Residues: CAISEPMGLAGGSQHF.

Points on this clonotype: An end of the junction does not agree with germline; a read error may underlie this. CDR3 in amino acids: CSARDRAHVLTF. The CDR3 nucleotides are TGCAGTGCTAGGGACAGGGCCCACGTCCTGACTTTC. The chain carries TRBV20-1 and TRBJ2-6, with 8 bases fitting TRBD1. The CDR3 runs 12 residues. Per germline, CDR1 DFQATT and CDR2 SNEGSKA (reference sequence).

This clonotype was picked up a small number of times. The V and J genes are TRBV7-9 and TRBJ2-7; D tentatively reads TRBD1 or TRBD2 (6 bases each). With 4 bases removed from V and 2 bases from J, the gap between germline ends came to 21 bases. The CDR3 sequence is 17 residues long. Germline V CDR1 and CDR2: SEHNR, FQNEAQ (reference sequence). The CDR3 nucleotides read TGTGCCAGCAGCTCCCACCTTGACAGGCGGAGGGCCTACGAGCAGTACTTC. Its translation is CASSSHLDRRRAYEQYF.

This clonotype was counted a few times. The rearrangement links TRBV5-8 to TRBJ2-5; D is uncertain. The CDR3 consists of 11 residues. In germline, CDR1 is SGHTS, CDR2 YDEGEE. V shed 4 bases and J shed 10 bases, with 11 bases lying between them. The CDR3 sequence is CASSVVRFQYF. The DNA for the CDR3 is TGTGCCAGCAGCGTCGTCCGCTTCCAGTACTTC.